These T cell receptor beta chains were read from a single sample in a study of human T cells and chemical hapten exposure. MiXCR was run by TCRdb on the RACE reads, yielding one entry per CDR3 protein. The sample consists of nearly 350,000 distinct CDR3 sequences, around 6.9% of them appearing once. The material sequenced was whole blood, taken in connection with sensitization to the hapten diphenylcyclopropenone (DPC). Receptors originate from a woman younger than 35 with alopecia areata. Some clones in this sample may be carry-over from other donors' samples. Both conserved end residues are part of each CDR3. A D gene is named only where the DNA matches it firmly. Clone size appears in some rows only: once, few, many, or a class for an expanded clone.

abundance: many; len: 13; j_gene: TRBJ1-2; d_gene: -; v_gene: TRBV6-2/TRBV6-3; CDR3nt: TGTGCCAGCAGTTTCGGGCGCTTCTATGGCTACACCTTC; CDR3aa: CASSFGRFYGYTF
abundance: few; len: 15; j_gene: TRBJ2-5; d_gene: -; v_gene: TRBV6-5; CDR3nt: TGTGCCAGCAGCTACGCCCGAAGTGTGGGGGTGGCCCAGTACTTC; CDR3aa: CASSYARSVGVAQYF
abundance: many; len: 13; j_gene: TRBJ2-3; d_gene: -; v_gene: TRBV29-1; CDR3nt: TGCAGCGTCATTACCCCGGCGCTGAATACGCAGTATTTT; CDR3aa: CSVITPALNTQYF
abundance: -; len: 13; j_gene: TRBJ2-2; d_gene: -; v_gene: TRBV28; CDR3nt: TGTGCCAGCAGACGCGCCGACACCGGGGAGCTGTTTTTT; CDR3aa: CASRRADTGELFF
abundance: many; len: 17; j_gene: TRBJ2-3; d_gene: TRBD1; v_gene: TRBV3-1; CDR3nt: TGTGCCAGCAGCCAAGGGGCAGGGGGTACTAGCACAGATACGCAGTATTTT; CDR3aa: CASSQGAGGTSTDTQYF
abundance: few; len: 18; j_gene: TRBJ1-4; d_gene: TRBD1; v_gene: TRBV10-3; CDR3nt: TGTGCCATCAGTGCTATACAGGGGTCCGGTCCAACTAATGAAAAACTGTTTTTT; CDR3aa: CAISAIQGSGPTNEKLFF
abundance: many; len: 12; j_gene: TRBJ1-4; d_gene: TRBD1; v_gene: TRBV10-3; CDR3nt: TGTGCCACTGCCGGGACAGGCGAAAAACTGTTTTTT; CDR3aa: CATAGTGEKLFF
abundance: few; len: 13; j_gene: TRBJ1-2; d_gene: -; v_gene: TRBV10-3; CDR3nt: TGTGCCATCAGAGGGCCCCCGGGGGGCGGCTACACCTTC; CDR3aa: CAIRGPPGGGYTF
abundance: -; len: 12; j_gene: TRBJ1-6; d_gene: -; v_gene: TRBV3-1; CDR3nt: TGTGCCAGCAGCGAGGAGGAAGGGAGCCTCCACTTT; CDR3aa: CASSEEEGSLHF
abundance: -; len: 18; j_gene: TRBJ2-2; d_gene: TRBD1; v_gene: TRBV24-1; CDR3nt: TGTGCCACCAGTGACGCCTCCGGGACAGGGGGCCACACCGGGGAGCTGTTTTTT; CDR3aa: CATSDASGTGGHTGELFF
abundance: few; len: 18; j_gene: TRBJ1-1; d_gene: TRBD1; v_gene: TRBV6-2/TRBV6-3; CDR3nt: TGTGCCAGCAGTTACGGACCCCTAAGACAGGGAGGGTTCGCGAAAGCTTTCTTT; CDR3aa: CASSYGPLRQGGFAKAFF
abundance: many; len: 17; j_gene: TRBJ2-6; d_gene: -; v_gene: TRBV12-3/TRBV12-4; CDR3nt: TGTGCCAGCAGTTCCGGGTATGGTCACTCTGGGGCCAACGTCCTGACTTTC; CDR3aa: CASSSGYGHSGANVLTF
abundance: few; len: 14; j_gene: TRBJ2-5; d_gene: -; v_gene: TRBV10-3; CDR3nt: TGTGCCATCAGTGTCGACAGATCACAAGAGACCCAGTACTTC; CDR3aa: CAISVDRSQETQYF
abundance: -; len: 12; j_gene: TRBJ1-6; d_gene: -; v_gene: TRBV6-2/TRBV6-3; CDR3nt: TGTGCCAGCAGTTACCAGGATTCACCCCTCCACTTT; CDR3aa: CASSYQDSPLHF
abundance: many; len: 14; j_gene: TRBJ2-7; d_gene: -; v_gene: TRBV20-1; CDR3nt: TGCAGTGCCCTAAAGAGGAGGGGGGATGACGAGCAGTACTTC; CDR3aa: CSALKRRGDDEQYF
abundance: many; len: 12; j_gene: TRBJ2-3; d_gene: -; v_gene: TRBV6-2/TRBV6-3; CDR3nt: TGTGCCAGCAGTCCACAGGGATTCCAGCAGTATTTT; CDR3aa: CASSPQGFQQYF
abundance: -; len: 15; j_gene: TRBJ1-1; d_gene: -; v_gene: TRBV29-1; CDR3nt: TGCAGCGTTGAGGTCGTCAGGACGGTGAACACTGAAGCTTTCTTT; CDR3aa: CSVEVVRTVNTEAFF
abundance: -; len: 15; j_gene: TRBJ1-6; d_gene: -; v_gene: TRBV7-2; CDR3nt: TGTGCCAGCAGCAGACGAAGGGGAGGTAATTCACCCCTCCACTTT; CDR3aa: CASSRRRGGNSPLHF
abundance: few; len: 14; j_gene: TRBJ1-1; d_gene: -; v_gene: TRBV6-1; CDR3nt: TGTGCCAGCAGTACCCGTCGAGGGAGCACTGAAGCTTTCTTT; CDR3aa: CASSTRRGSTEAFF
abundance: many; len: 14; j_gene: TRBJ2-4; d_gene: TRBD1; v_gene: TRBV12-3/TRBV12-4; CDR3nt: TGTGCCAGCACCCCGGACAGGGCCAAAAACATTCAGTACTTC; CDR3aa: CASTPDRAKNIQYF
abundance: many; len: 17; j_gene: TRBJ2-3; d_gene: TRBD2; v_gene: TRBV12-5; CDR3nt: TGTGCTAGTGCCCCCGGACTAGCGGGAGCCAACACAGATACGCAGTATTTT; CDR3aa: CASAPGLAGANTDTQYF
abundance: many; len: 16; j_gene: TRBJ2-7; d_gene: -; v_gene: TRBV6-5; CDR3nt: TGTGCCAGCAGCCCGTGGCCCGGGACTGGAAACTACGAGCAGTACTTC; CDR3aa: CASSPWPGTGNYEQYF
abundance: -; len: 16; j_gene: TRBJ1-2; d_gene: TRBD1; v_gene: TRBV5-1; CDR3nt: TGCGCCAGCAGCTTTATGGACAGGGGGGGAGTCGATGGCTACACCTTC; CDR3aa: CASSFMDRGGVDGYTF
abundance: few; len: 16; j_gene: TRBJ1-1; d_gene: -; v_gene: TRBV18; CDR3nt: TGTGCCAGCTCACCACCGGGGCCAAGTGCGAACACTGAAGCTTTCTTT; CDR3aa: CASSPPGPSANTEAFF
abundance: -; len: 14; j_gene: TRBJ1-1; d_gene: -; v_gene: TRBV18; CDR3nt: TGTGCCAGCTCACCAGGGGGAAATTTAGCTGAAGCTTTCTTT; CDR3aa: CASSPGGNLAEAFF
abundance: -; len: 19; j_gene: TRBJ2-2; d_gene: TRBD1; v_gene: TRBV7-9; CDR3nt: TGTGCCAGCAGCTCCGGACAGGGGAAAGACCTTCCGAACACCGGGGAGCTGTTTTTT; CDR3aa: CASSSGQGKDLPNTGELFF
abundance: many; len: 16; j_gene: TRBJ1-4; d_gene: TRBD1; v_gene: TRBV6-1; CDR3nt: TGTGCCAGCATCCGGACAGGGGGGTCAACTAATGAAAAACTGTTTTTT; CDR3aa: CASIRTGGSTNEKLFF
abundance: few; len: 14; j_gene: TRBJ2-6; d_gene: TRBD1; v_gene: TRBV29-1; CDR3nt: TGCAGCGTTAGGACAGGGGCGGGGGCCAACGTCCTGACTTTC; CDR3aa: CSVRTGAGANVLTF
abundance: few; len: 13; j_gene: TRBJ1-1; d_gene: -; v_gene: TRBV13; CDR3nt: TGTGCCAGCAGCTTAGGCCCCGGGATTGAAGCTTTCTTT; CDR3aa: CASSLGPGIEAFF
abundance: -; len: 12; j_gene: TRBJ2-7; d_gene: -; v_gene: TRBV6-2/TRBV6-3; CDR3nt: TGTGCCAGCAGTCCCAAAGGGGCCGAGCAGTACTTC; CDR3aa: CASSPKGAEQYF
abundance: many; len: 14; j_gene: TRBJ2-4; d_gene: -; v_gene: TRBV7-8; CDR3nt: TGTGCCAGCACGAAGCAGGGGGGTCGTGACATTCAGTACTTC; CDR3aa: CASTKQGGRDIQYF
abundance: -; len: 16; j_gene: TRBJ2-3; d_gene: TRBD2; v_gene: TRBV6-5; CDR3nt: TGTGCCAGCAGTTACAACCGGGGGGATAGCACAGATACGCAGTATTTT; CDR3aa: CASSYNRGDSTDTQYF
abundance: many; len: 14; j_gene: TRBJ1-1; d_gene: -; v_gene: TRBV12-3/TRBV12-4; CDR3nt: TGTGCCAGCAGTTTAAATTGGGGGGGCACTGAAGCTTTCTTT; CDR3aa: CASSLNWGGTEAFF
abundance: -; len: 11; j_gene: TRBJ2-5; d_gene: -; v_gene: TRBV7-6; CDR3nt: TGTGCCAGCAGCTCGAGACAGACCCAGTACTTC; CDR3aa: CASSSRQTQYF
abundance: -; len: 15; j_gene: TRBJ2-3; d_gene: TRBD2; v_gene: TRBV7-2; CDR3nt: TGTGCCAGCAGACCGACTAGCGGGGGGGCAGATACGCAGTATTTT; CDR3aa: CASRPTSGGADTQYF
abundance: few; len: 15; j_gene: TRBJ1-2; d_gene: -; v_gene: TRBV4-1; CDR3nt: TGCGCCAGCAGCCAAGTGGGGGTATCTAACTATGGCTACACCTTC; CDR3aa: CASSQVGVSNYGYTF
abundance: few; len: 19; j_gene: TRBJ2-1; d_gene: TRBD2; v_gene: TRBV20-1; CDR3nt: TGCAGTGCTAGACCAGTATCGTTACTAGCGGGGGGGGTGTACAATGAGCAGTTCTTC; CDR3aa: CSARPVSLLAGGVYNEQFF
abundance: -; len: 17; j_gene: TRBJ2-1; d_gene: TRBD2; v_gene: TRBV6-5; CDR3nt: TGTGCCAGCAGTTACTCTGTCTCGGGGGGGTTTTACAATGAGCAGTTCTTC; CDR3aa: CASSYSVSGGFYNEQFF
abundance: -; len: 12; j_gene: TRBJ2-1; d_gene: TRBD2; v_gene: TRBV29-1; CDR3nt: TGCAGCGTTGATATAGCGGGGGAAGAGCAGTTCTTC; CDR3aa: CSVDIAGEEQFF
abundance: few; len: 15; j_gene: TRBJ2-3; d_gene: -; v_gene: TRBV19; CDR3nt: TGTGCCAGTAGTATACGCCGGGCCCAAGGAGATACGCAGTATTTT; CDR3aa: CASSIRRAQGDTQYF
abundance: -; len: 16; j_gene: TRBJ1-1; d_gene: -; v_gene: TRBV4-3; CDR3nt: TGCGCCAGCAGCCAAGATTCTAGCCAGGAGTACACTGAAGCTTTCTTT; CDR3aa: CASSQDSSQEYTEAFF
abundance: -; len: 15; j_gene: TRBJ2-2; d_gene: -; v_gene: TRBV12-3/TRBV12-4; CDR3nt: TGTGCCAGCATCGTCGGCGGGACGAACACCGGGGAGCTGTTTTTT; CDR3aa: CASIVGGTNTGELFF
abundance: -; len: 13; j_gene: TRBJ1-4; d_gene: -; v_gene: TRBV2; CDR3nt: TGTGCCAGCAGTGTAGCAGGGAGGGAAAAACTGTTTTTT; CDR3aa: CASSVAGREKLFF
abundance: many; len: 14; j_gene: TRBJ2-7; d_gene: -; v_gene: TRBV6-5; CDR3nt: TGTGCCAGCAGTAAAACAGATCGTCTGGGCGAGCAGTACTTC; CDR3aa: CASSKTDRLGEQYF
abundance: few; len: 15; j_gene: TRBJ1-4; d_gene: -; v_gene: TRBV27; CDR3nt: TGTGCCAGCAGTTTACAGGGCGCAACTAATGAAAAACTGTTTTTT; CDR3aa: CASSLQGATNEKLFF
abundance: many; len: 15; j_gene: TRBJ2-7; d_gene: -; v_gene: TRBV20-1; CDR3nt: TGCAGTGCTAGAGATCTGAATAGACTCTCCTACGAGCAGTACTTC; CDR3aa: CSARDLNRLSYEQYF
abundance: once; len: 16; j_gene: TRBJ2-1; d_gene: TRBD2; v_gene: TRBV4-3; CDR3nt: TGCGCCAGCAGCCCAGTTTTGAGCGGGGGGTACAATGAGCAGTTCTTC; CDR3aa: CASSPVLSGGYNEQFF
abundance: many; len: 18; j_gene: TRBJ2-5; d_gene: TRBD1; v_gene: TRBV12-3/TRBV12-4; CDR3nt: TGTGCCAGCAGTATAGCCGGCCCGGGACAGGGACGTGGAGAGACCCAGTACTTC; CDR3aa: CASSIAGPGQGRGETQYF
abundance: -; len: 16; j_gene: TRBJ2-5; d_gene: -; v_gene: TRBV4-3; CDR3nt: TGCGCCAGCAGCCCCTACTACCGGACTGAAGGGGAGACCCAGTACTTC; CDR3aa: CASSPYYRTEGETQYF
abundance: -; len: 14; j_gene: TRBJ2-1; d_gene: -; v_gene: TRBV2; CDR3nt: TGTGCCAGCATTCCAGGTCGATCCTACAATGAGCAGTTCTTC; CDR3aa: CASIPGRSYNEQFF
abundance: few; len: 16; j_gene: TRBJ2-7; d_gene: -; v_gene: TRBV4-2; CDR3nt: TGTGCCAGCAGCCAGGAGACCGGGACCGCCGACTACGAGCAGTACTTC; CDR3aa: CASSQETGTADYEQYF
abundance: -; len: 16; j_gene: TRBJ2-7; d_gene: -; v_gene: TRBV6-5; CDR3nt: TGTGCCAGCAGTTACTCTGAGGGGCGAGGAAACTACGAGCAGTACTTC; CDR3aa: CASSYSEGRGNYEQYF
abundance: many; len: 11; j_gene: TRBJ1-2; d_gene: -; v_gene: TRBV20-1; CDR3nt: TGCAGTGCCCCGGAAGGCTATGGCTACACCTTC; CDR3aa: CSAPEGYGYTF
abundance: -; len: 14; j_gene: TRBJ2-7; d_gene: -; v_gene: TRBV28; CDR3nt: TGTGCCAGCAGAGTTACTGGACAGAACTACGAGCAGTACTTC; CDR3aa: CASRVTGQNYEQYF
abundance: few; len: 19; j_gene: TRBJ1-4; d_gene: -; v_gene: TRBV5-1; CDR3nt: TGCGCCAGCAGCTTGGCTCAAGGGACAAGGGGAGGACTATCGGAAAAACTGTTTTTT; CDR3aa: CASSLAQGTRGGLSEKLFF
abundance: many; len: 15; j_gene: TRBJ2-1; d_gene: -; v_gene: TRBV3-1; CDR3nt: TGTGCCAGCAGCCAAGGTGAGACAGAAAACAATGAGCAGTTCTTC; CDR3aa: CASSQGETENNEQFF